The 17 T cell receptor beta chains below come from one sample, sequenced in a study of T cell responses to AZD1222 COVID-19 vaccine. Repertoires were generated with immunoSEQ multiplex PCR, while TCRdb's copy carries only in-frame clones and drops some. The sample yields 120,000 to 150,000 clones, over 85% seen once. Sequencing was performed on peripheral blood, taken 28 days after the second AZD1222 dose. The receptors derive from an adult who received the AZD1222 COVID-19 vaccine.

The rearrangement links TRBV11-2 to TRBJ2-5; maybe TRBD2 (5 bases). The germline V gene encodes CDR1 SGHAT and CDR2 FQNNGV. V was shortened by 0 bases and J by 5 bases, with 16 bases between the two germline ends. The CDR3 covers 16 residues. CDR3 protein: CASSLDYGFSGETQYF. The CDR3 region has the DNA TGTGCCAGCAGCTTAGATTACGGCTTCTCGGGGGAGACCCAGTACTTC.

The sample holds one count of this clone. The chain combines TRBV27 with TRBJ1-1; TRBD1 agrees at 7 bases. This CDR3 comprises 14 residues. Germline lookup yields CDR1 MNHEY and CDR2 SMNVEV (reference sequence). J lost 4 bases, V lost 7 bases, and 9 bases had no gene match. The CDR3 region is CASNTQGKGTEAFF. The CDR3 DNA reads TGTGCCAGCAATACACAGGGGAAGGGCACTGAAGCTTTCTTT.

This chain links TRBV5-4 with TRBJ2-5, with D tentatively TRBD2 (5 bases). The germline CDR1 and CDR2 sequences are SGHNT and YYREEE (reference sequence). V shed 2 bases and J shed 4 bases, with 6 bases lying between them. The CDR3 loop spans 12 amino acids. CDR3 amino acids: CASSLRGETQYF. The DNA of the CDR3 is TGTGCCAGCAGCTTACGGGGAGAGACCCAGTACTTC.

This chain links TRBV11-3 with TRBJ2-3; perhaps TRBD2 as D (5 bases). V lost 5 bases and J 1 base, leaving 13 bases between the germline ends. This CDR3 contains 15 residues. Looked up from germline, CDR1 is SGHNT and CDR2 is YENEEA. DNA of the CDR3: TGTGCCAGCAGCCGAGGGTTTCGAGGCACAGATACGCAGTATTTT. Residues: CASSRGFRGTDTQYF.

The CDR3: CATSDSRTDYSNQPQHF. The CDR3 DNA reads as TGTGCCACCAGTGATTCCCGGACAGACTATAGCAATCAGCCCCAGCATTTT. This rearrangement joins TRBV24-1 to TRBJ1-5; the D gene is possibly TRBD1 (6 bases). The length of the CDR3 is 17 residues. Looked up from germline, CDR1 is KGHDR and CDR2 is SFDVKD. The V end was cut by 2 bases, the J end by 0 bases, with 13 bases between.

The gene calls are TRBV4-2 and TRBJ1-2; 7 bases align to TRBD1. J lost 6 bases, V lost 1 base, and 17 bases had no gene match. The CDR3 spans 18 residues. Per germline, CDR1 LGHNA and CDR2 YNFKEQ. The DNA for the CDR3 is TGTGCCAGCAGCCAAGGTGTGAACAGGGGCACTTGGGTTGATGGCTACACCTTC. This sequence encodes CASSQGVNRGTWVDGYTF.

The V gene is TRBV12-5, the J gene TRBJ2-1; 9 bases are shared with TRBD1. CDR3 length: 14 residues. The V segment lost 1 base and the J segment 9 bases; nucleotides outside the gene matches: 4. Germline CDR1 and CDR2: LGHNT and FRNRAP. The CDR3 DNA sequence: TGTGCTAGTGGTTTGGGCGGGACAGGGAGTGAGCAGTTCTTC. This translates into CASGLGGTGSEQFF.

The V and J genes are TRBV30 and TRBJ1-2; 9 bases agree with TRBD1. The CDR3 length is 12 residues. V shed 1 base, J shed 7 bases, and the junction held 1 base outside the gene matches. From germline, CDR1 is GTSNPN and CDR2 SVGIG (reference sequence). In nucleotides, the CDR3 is TGTGCCTGGAGTGGACAGGGGGGTGGCTACACCTTC. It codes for CAWSGQGGGYTF.

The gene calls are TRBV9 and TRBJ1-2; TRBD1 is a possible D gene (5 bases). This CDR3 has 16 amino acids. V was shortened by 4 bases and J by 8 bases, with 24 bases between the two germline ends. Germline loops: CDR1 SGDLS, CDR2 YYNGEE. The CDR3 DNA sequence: TGTGCCAGCAGCACATCTGGAGGGGCAGGCCCGGGAGGCTACACCTTC. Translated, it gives CASSTSGGAGPGGYTF. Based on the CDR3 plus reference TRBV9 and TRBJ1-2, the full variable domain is DSGVTQTPKHLITATGQRVTLRCSPRSGDLSVYWYQQSLDQGLQFLIQYYNGEERAKGNILERFSAQQFPDLHSELNLSSLELGDSALYFCASSTSGGAGPGGYTFGSGTRLTVV.

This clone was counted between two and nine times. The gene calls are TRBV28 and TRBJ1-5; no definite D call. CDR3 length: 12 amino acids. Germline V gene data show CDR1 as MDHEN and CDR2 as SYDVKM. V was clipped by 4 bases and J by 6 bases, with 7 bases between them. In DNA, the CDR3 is TGTGCCAGCAGTTCAGGACGTCAGCCCCAGCATTTT. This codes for CASSSGRQPQHF.

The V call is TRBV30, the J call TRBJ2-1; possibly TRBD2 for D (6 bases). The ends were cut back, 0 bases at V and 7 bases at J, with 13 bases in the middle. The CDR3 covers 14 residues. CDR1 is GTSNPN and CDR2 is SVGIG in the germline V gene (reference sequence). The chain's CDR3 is CAWSVPGSTNEQFF. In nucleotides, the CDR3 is TGTGCCTGGAGTGTACCCGGGAGTACGAATGAGCAGTTCTTC.

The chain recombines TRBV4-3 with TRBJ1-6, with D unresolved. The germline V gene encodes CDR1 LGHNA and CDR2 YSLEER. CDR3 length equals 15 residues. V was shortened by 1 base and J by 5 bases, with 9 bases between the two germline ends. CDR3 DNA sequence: TGCGCCAGCAGCCAAGCTGCCGGTAATAATTCACCCCTCCACTTT. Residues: CASSQAAGNNSPLHF.

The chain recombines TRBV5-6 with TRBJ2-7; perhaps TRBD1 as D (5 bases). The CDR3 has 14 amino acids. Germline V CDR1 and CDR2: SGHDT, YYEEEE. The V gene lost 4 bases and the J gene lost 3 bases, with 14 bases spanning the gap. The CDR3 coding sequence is TGTGCCAGCAGCCACATGACAGTATACTACGAGCAGTACTTC. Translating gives CASSHMTVYYEQYF.

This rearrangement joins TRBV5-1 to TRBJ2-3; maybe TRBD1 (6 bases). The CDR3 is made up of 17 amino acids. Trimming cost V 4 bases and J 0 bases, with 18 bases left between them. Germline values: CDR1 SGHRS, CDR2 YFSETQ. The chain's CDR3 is CASSPGRGRGSTDTQYF. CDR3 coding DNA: TGCGCCAGCAGCCCCGGCCGGGGCAGGGGAAGCACAGATACGCAGTATTTT.

In nucleotides, the CDR3 is TGTGCCAGCAGTTTAACAAGCTATGGCTACACCTTC. The encoded protein is CASSLTSYGYTF. This chain uses TRBV28 with TRBJ1-2, with D unclear. In germline, CDR1 is MDHEN, CDR2 SYDVKM. CDR3 length: 12 amino acids. Trimming took off 2 bases at V and 4 bases at J, with 5 bases between the two ends.

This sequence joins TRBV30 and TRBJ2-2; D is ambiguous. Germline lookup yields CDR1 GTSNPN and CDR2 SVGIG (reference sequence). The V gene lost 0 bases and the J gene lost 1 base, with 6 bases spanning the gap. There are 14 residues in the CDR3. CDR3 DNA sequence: TGTGCCTGGAGTGTACGTCTGAACACCGGGGAGCTGTTTTTT. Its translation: CAWSVRLNTGELFF.

This CDR3 is CASRVLGTEAFF. The CDR3 DNA follows: TGTGCCAGCAGAGTACTGGGGACTGAAGCTTTCTTT. This rearrangement joins TRBV6-5 to TRBJ1-1; D is uncertain. Germline V gene data show CDR1 as MNHEY and CDR2 as SVGAGI. Between the trimmed V and J ends, which lost 6 bases and 5 bases, there was a span of 10 bases. The length of the CDR3 is 12 residues.